Listed here are 20 T cell receptor beta chains from one sample, sequenced in a study of T cell responses to AZD1222 COVID-19 vaccine. The method was immunoSEQ multiplex PCR; TCRdb's version includes in-frame clones alone and lacks a portion of them. Among about 140,000 clones, roughly 92% were seen once, and the ten largest hold 1.1% to 1.5%. The source was peripheral blood, collected on day 0 of AZD1222 vaccination. The origin of the receptors is an adult in good health.

The V call is TRBV6-4, the J call TRBJ2-1; D gene uncertain. V gave up 3 bases and J gave up 5 bases, with 8 bases separating them. The V gene's germline CDR1 is MRHNA and CDR2 SNTAGT. CDR3 size: 13 residues. In nucleotides, the CDR3 is TGTGCCAGCAGTGATACCTCAGACAATGAGCAGTTCTTC. It specifies CASSDTSDNEQFF.

The chain is built from TRBV6-5 and TRBJ2-1; D call uncertain. Germline lookup yields CDR1 MNHEY and CDR2 SVGAGI. The CDR3 sequence is 13 residues long. V was cut by 5 bases and J by 0 bases, with 5 bases left in between. The CDR3 DNA reads TGTGCCAGCAGTCCACGCTCCTACAATGAGCAGTTCTTC. Translating it yields CASSPRSYNEQFF.

The chain has TRBV5-1 and TRBJ1-2, with a weak D call TRBD1 (6 bases). The CDR3 is 15 residues long. Germline CDR1 reads SGHRS; CDR2 reads YFSETQ. Between the trimmed V and J ends, which lost 0 bases and 4 bases, there was a span of 13 bases. The chain's CDR3 is CASSLGQEGVYGYTF. The DNA for the CDR3 is TGCGCCAGCAGCTTGGGACAGGAGGGAGTCTATGGCTACACCTTC.

This clone has more than one count but fewer than ten. The chain carries TRBV7-3 and TRBJ2-1; TRBD1 matches at 8 bases. The CDR3 has 13 residues. Trimming at V came to 3 bases and at J to 10 bases, leaving 5 bases not matched to a gene. Germline CDR1 reads SGHTA; CDR2 reads FQGTGA. In DNA, the CDR3 is TGTGCCAGCAGCTTTACCCGGGACAGGGAGCAGTTCTTC. Translation gives CASSFTRDREQFF.

The chain combines TRBV10-3 with TRBJ2-7; no reliable D call. This CDR3 comprises 18 residues. Trimming left V 0 bases short and J 6 bases short, with 24 bases between. Germline V CDR1 and CDR2: ENHRY, SYGVKD. As DNA, the CDR3 is TGTGCCATCAGTGAGTCTGCCCTAACCCCGCCGGGTACGCCCGAGCAGTACTTC. Amino acids: CAISESALTPPGTPEQYF.

The chain uses TRBV12-3 or TRBV12-4 and TRBJ1-2, with a weak D call TRBD1 (5 bases). The CDR3 contains 13 residues. Trimming took off 3 bases at V and 4 bases at J, with 9 bases between the two ends. The CDR3 DNA follows: TGTGCCAGCAGTTTGCAGGGAGGCTATGGCTACACCTTC. Amino acid sequence: CASSLQGGYGYTF.

This chain connects TRBV23-1 to TRBJ1-4, with a tentative D call TRBD1 (5 bases). TRBV23-1 carries the ORF label, with uncertain function. The V and J ends lost 6 bases and 0 bases respectively, with 26 bases between them. The CDR3 is 20 amino acids. CDR3 sequence: CASSHSGRTVSVATNEKLFF. Here the CDR3 DNA reads TGCGCCAGCAGCCACTCGGGACGGACGGTCTCGGTTGCAACTAATGAAAAACTGTTTTTT.

The V gene is TRBV2, the J gene TRBJ2-2; 8 positions agree with TRBD1. Trimming cost V 6 bases and J 1 base; bases outside gene matches: 4. In germline, CDR1 is SNHLY, CDR2 FYNNEI. The CDR3 contains 15 residues. CDR3 region: CASSRQGWNTGELFF. In nucleotides, the CDR3 is TGTGCCAGCAGCCGACAGGGGTGGAACACCGGGGAGCTGTTTTTT.

The J gene is TRBJ1-1, the V gene TRBV6-5; D is uncertain. The CDR3 length is 15 residues. The V gene's germline CDR1 is MNHEY and CDR2 SVGAGI. V lost 2 bases and J lost 5, with 15 bases in between. CDR3 in DNA: TGTGCCAGCAGTTACGCCAGGAGCCCTGGGACTGAAGCTTTCTTT. This encodes CASSYARSPGTEAFF.

The genes are TRBV10-2 and TRBJ1-1; tentatively, D is TRBD1 (6 bases). There are 15 residues in the CDR3. Germline V CDR1 and CDR2: WSHSY, SAAADI. V lost 0 bases and J lost 3, with 11 bases in between. The CDR3 region has the DNA TGCGCCAGCAGTGAGTCCTACACAGGGTACACTGAAGCTTTCTTT. The encoded protein is CASSESYTGYTEAFF.

V is TRBV6-4 and J is TRBJ2-3; D possibly corresponds to TRBD2 (5 bases). Trimming pared 3 bases from V and 0 bases from J, leaving 7 bases between. CDR3 size: 14 residues. CDR1 MRHNA and CDR2 SNTAGT come from the germline V gene. CDR3 loop: CASSEAVSTDTQYF. For the CDR3, the DNA is TGTGCCAGCAGTGAAGCGGTTAGCACAGATACGCAGTATTTT.

V usage is TRBV7-5 and J usage is TRBJ1-2; the DNA was not compared with TRBD1, the D call given in the table. TRBV7-5 is designated a pseudogene. This CDR3 has 13 residues. Here the CDR3 reads CARYRDTNYGYTF. CDR3 sequence (DNA): TGTGCCAGGTACCGGGACACTAACTATGGCTACACCTTC.

A word on this clone: This specimen includes other DNA sequences encoding the same CDR3. CDR3 DNA: TGCGCCAGCAGCCAGGGCGGGAGATACAATGAGCAGTTCTTC. Protein sequence: CASSQGGRYNEQFF. The chain recombines TRBV4-3 with TRBJ2-1, with 7 bases aligning to TRBD2. J lost 4 bases, V lost 3 bases, and 3 bases had no gene match. The length of the CDR3 is 14 residues. Germline CDR1 LGHNA, CDR2 YSLEER.

This chain connects TRBV19 to TRBJ2-3, with TRBD2 identical over 9 bases. J gave up 0 bases and V 5 bases, and 0 bases lay outside the gene matches. The CDR3 runs 14 residues. Looked up from germline, CDR1 is LNHDA and CDR2 is SQIVND (reference sequence). The CDR3 region has the DNA TGTGCCAGTAGTGGACTAGCGAGCACAGATACGCAGTATTTT. Translating gives CASSGLASTDTQYF.

The gene calls are TRBV3-1 (or the pseudogene TRBV3-2) and TRBJ2-2; perhaps TRBD1 as D (5 bases). Trimming removed 3 bases from V and 4 bases from J, with 12 bases in between. The CDR3 spans 15 residues. Germline lookup yields CDR1 LGHDT and CDR2 YNNKEL (reference sequence). The DNA for the CDR3 is TGTGCCAGCAGCCATCATCAGGGCGGCACCGGGGAGCTGTTTTTT. Its protein is CASSHHQGGTGELFF.

This clone was observed once. Other DNA sequences in this specimen translate into the identical CDR3. The rearrangement joins TRBV28 to TRBJ2-2; no definite D call. The CDR3 runs 13 residues. With 6 bases removed from V and 3 bases from J, the gap between germline ends came to 8 bases. From germline, CDR1 is MDHEN and CDR2 SYDVKM. CDR3 nucleotide sequence: TGTGCCAGCAGAAGGTGGGACACCGGGGAGCTGTTTTTT. Amino acid sequence: CASRRWDTGELFF.

This chain uses TRBV7-2 with TRBJ2-7; D ambiguous. The CDR3 contains 16 residues. With 2 bases removed from V and 1 base from J, the gap between germline ends came to 15 bases. CDR1 and CDR2 (germline): SGHTA, FQGNSA. The CDR3 is CASSLSSRTASYEQYF. CDR3 nucleotide sequence: TGTGCCAGCAGCTTAAGTTCCCGGACGGCTTCCTACGAGCAGTACTTC.

This clone showed up just once. The chain joins TRBV27 to TRBJ1-5, with 12 bases identical to TRBD1. The CDR3 is made up of 17 amino acids. With V trimmed by 5 bases and J by 7 bases, 12 bases remained unmatched. Germline CDR1 and CDR2: MNHEY and SMNVEV (reference sequence). The CDR3: CASSPGTGGESGQPQHF. The CDR3 region has the DNA TGTGCCAGCAGTCCCGGGACAGGGGGCGAGTCAGGACAGCCCCAGCATTTT.

The gene calls are TRBV5-6 and TRBJ1-6, with TRBD1 matching over 10 bases. V lost 3 bases, J lost 7 bases, and 1 base stayed unmatched. The CDR3 contains 14 residues. Germline CDR1 and CDR2: SGHDT and YYEEEE. CDR3 sequence: CASSWTGGNSPLHF. The CDR3 nucleotides are TGTGCCAGCAGCTGGACAGGGGGGAATTCACCCCTCCACTTT.

The J gene is TRBJ1-1, the V gene TRBV7-2, with D uncertain. Germline CDR1 is SGHTA and CDR2 is FQGNSA. The CDR3 spans 13 residues. Trimming took off 1 base at V and 1 base at J, with 4 bases between the two ends. In DNA form, the CDR3 reads TGTGCCAGCAGCTTAGGTTGGAACACTGAAGCTTTCTTT. Translating gives CASSLGWNTEAFF. Full variable domain (missing parts from reference TRBV7-2 and TRBJ1-1): GAGVSQSPSNKVTEKGKDVELRCDPISGHTALYWYRQSLGQGLEFLIYFQGNSAPDKSGLPSDRFSAERTGGSVSTLTIQRTQQEDSAVYLCASSLGWNTEAFFGQGTRLTVV.